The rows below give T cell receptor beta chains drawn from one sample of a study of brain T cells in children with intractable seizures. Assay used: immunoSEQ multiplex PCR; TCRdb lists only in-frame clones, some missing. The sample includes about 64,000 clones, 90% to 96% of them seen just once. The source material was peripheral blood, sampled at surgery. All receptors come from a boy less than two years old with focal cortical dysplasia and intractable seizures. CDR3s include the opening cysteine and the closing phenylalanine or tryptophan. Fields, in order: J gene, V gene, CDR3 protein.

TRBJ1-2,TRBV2,CASMGGYGYTF
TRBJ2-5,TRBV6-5,CASSRNQETQYF
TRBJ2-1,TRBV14,CASSRTPAGGYNEQFF
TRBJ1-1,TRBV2,CASSEGFFRRGNTEAFF
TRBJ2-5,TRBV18,CASSQDSGGAGETQYF
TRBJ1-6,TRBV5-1,CASSEQGANSPLHF
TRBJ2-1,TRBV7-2,CASSPRTGQSSYNEQFF
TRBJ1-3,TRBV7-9,CASSRHSGLEAGNTIYF
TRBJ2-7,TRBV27,CASSSKFKSPEQYF
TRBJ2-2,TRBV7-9,CASSPEPAGYTGELFF
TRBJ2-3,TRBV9,CASSAIRGGGPSTDTQYF
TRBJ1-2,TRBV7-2,CASSLTTGDYGYTF
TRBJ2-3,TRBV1,CTSSQGPLTQYF
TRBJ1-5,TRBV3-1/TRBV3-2,CASSQTGHDSNQPQHF
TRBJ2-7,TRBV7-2,CASSWRRDVTYEQYF
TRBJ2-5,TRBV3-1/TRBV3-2,CASRGINRDSQETQYF
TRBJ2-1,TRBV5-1,CASSPPPDNEQFF
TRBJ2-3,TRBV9,CASSESRVTDTQYF
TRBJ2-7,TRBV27,CASSFSQRAPYEQYF
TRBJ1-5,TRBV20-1,CSASHGGGYQPQHF
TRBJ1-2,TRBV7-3,CASSSTGTGISTDGYTF
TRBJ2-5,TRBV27,CASSFGSGEKTQYF
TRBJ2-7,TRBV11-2,CASSLQDRLYEQYF
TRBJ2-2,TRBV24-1,CATSDYRDTGELFF
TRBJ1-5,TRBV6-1,CASSDFQVSNQPQHF
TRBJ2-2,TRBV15,CATSRVKQGGAGELFF
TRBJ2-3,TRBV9,CASSSRGLAGGTTDTQYF
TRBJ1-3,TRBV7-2,CASSRLLSGNTIYF
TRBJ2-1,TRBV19,CASSVWGNEQFF
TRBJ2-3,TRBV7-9,CASSFGSGTGSTDTQYF
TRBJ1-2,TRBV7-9,CASSFPGLDGYTF
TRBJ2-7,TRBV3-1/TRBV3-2,CASSQDLAGSYEQYF
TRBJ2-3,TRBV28,CASSAPGLAGGTDTQYF
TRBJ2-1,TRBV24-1,CATSDLGTSGTPGNEQFF
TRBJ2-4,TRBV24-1,CATSDLHAHGLAKNIQYF
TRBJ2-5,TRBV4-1,CASSPGVAGGGRWTQYF
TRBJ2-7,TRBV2,CASSERTASSYEQYF
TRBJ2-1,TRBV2,CAIGRNEQFF
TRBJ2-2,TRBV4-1,CASSQEGATPTGELFF
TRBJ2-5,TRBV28,CASNSPRAEWGGRETQYF
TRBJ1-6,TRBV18,CASSPGQSSPLHF
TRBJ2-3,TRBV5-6,CASSLDLSTQYF
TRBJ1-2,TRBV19,CASSIGDGVGYTF
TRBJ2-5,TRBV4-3,CASHPQEPSGRNTPKQETQYF
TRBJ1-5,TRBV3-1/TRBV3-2,CASSETGQGIIFSNQPQHF
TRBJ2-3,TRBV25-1,CASSESFRDWRGTDTQYF